This T cell receptor beta chain was retrieved from a study of CD4 T cells in relation to SARS-CoV-2 and coronaviruses. Across the study: ViraFEST: roughly 10-day antigen culture of PBMCs, then TCR beta CDR3 sequencing. Findings and caveats of the study: SARS-CoV-2-driven expansion was significantly weaker in crossreactive than monoreactive clones. In roughly 65% of donors, memory CD4+ clonotypes crossrecognized SARS-CoV-2 and at least one common cold coronavirus spike.

TCRdb keeps only in-frame clones here, not all; method: immunoSEQ multiplex PCR. This table has about 29,000 clones, about 80% appearing once. V lost 6 bases and J lost 2, with 15 bases in between. The germline CDR1 and CDR2 sequences are ENHRY and SYGVKD. This CDR3 spans 15 amino acids. CD4+ T cells from unexposed donors were obtained before the COVID-19 pandemic (2011-2018). Isolation of CD4+ T cells took place after about eleven days in culture. A note on this clone: Its antigen is as yet unknown.

Sequencing was carried out using CD4+ T cells from PBMCs, cultured in vitro. This sequence joins TRBV10-3 and TRBJ2-3; a weak D match, TRBD2 (7 bases). This receptor was taken from a human donor in good health. CDR3 sequence reads: CAIRVGGGATDTQYF. The CDR3 coding sequence is TGTGCCATCAGGGTAGGGGGGGGCGCCACAGATACGCAGTATTTT.